This T cell receptor (beta chain) was captured in a study of blood T cell repertoires in COVID-19. CDR3 length: 14 residues. Germline V CDR1 and CDR2: MGHDK, SYGVNS. Trimming removed 8 bases at V and 8 bases at J, with 18 bases between. Libraries were prepared by immunoSEQ multiplex PCR; TCRdb keeps only in-frame clonotypes and omits some of them. The sample records under 25,000 clones, around 80% being singletons. This clonotype was obtained from an elderly man with active or convalescent COVID-19. The rearrangement uses TRBV25-1 and TRBJ1-4; TRBD1 might be the D (5 bases). Sequenced: peripheral blood. This CDR3 is CASLGPGGGEKLFF. The DNA of the CDR3 is TGTGCCAGCCTAGGTCCCGGGGGAGGGGAAAAACTGTTTTTT.